Shown below are 22 T cell receptor beta chains from a single sample sequenced in a study of blood T cell repertoires in COVID-19. Sequenced by immunoSEQ multiplex PCR; TCRdb stores in-frame clones only, minus some. The data hold 45,000 to 65,000 clones, with roughly 80% observed a single time. The sequenced sample consisted of peripheral blood. Receptor source: a human donor in a cohort sampled during active COVID-19.

The count of this clone is one. J is TRBJ2-2 and V is TRBV7-3, with D tentatively TRBD1 (6 bases). Trimming removed 5 bases from V and 2 bases from J, with 12 bases in between. The CDR3 runs to 15 residues. The V gene's germline CDR1 is SGHTA and CDR2 FQGTGA. The CDR3 sequence: CASSTGQPNTGELFF. The CDR3 region has the DNA TGTGCCAGCAGCACCGGACAGCCAAACACCGGGGAGCTGTTTTTT.

CDR3 sequence (DNA): TGCGCCAGCAGCTTGGCCTCTGTCGAGGGCTACACCTTC. Amino acid sequence: CASSLASVEGYTF. The rearrangement links TRBV5-1 to TRBJ1-2; D unclear. The V and J ends lost 0 bases and 8 bases respectively, with 11 bases between them. The CDR3 has 13 residues. Germline values: CDR1 SGHRS, CDR2 YFSETQ.

V usage is TRBV4-2 and J usage is TRBJ2-7; 7 bases are a match to TRBD2. CDR1 is LGHNA and CDR2 is YNFKEQ in the germline V gene. V dropped 4 bases and J dropped 7; count of bases not matched to a gene: 13. There are 15 residues in the CDR3. Written as DNA, the CDR3 is TGTGCCAGCAGCCCCTTAAGGCCCGACGGGGGGGAGCAGTACTTC. It translates to CASSPLRPDGGEQYF.

The J gene is TRBJ2-7, the V gene TRBV28; 10 bases align to TRBD2. The CDR3 has 14 residues. The germline CDR1 and CDR2 sequences are MDHEN and SYDVKM. V trimming: 3 bases; J trimming: 3 bases; junction bases outside the gene matches: 2. CDR3 DNA: TGTGCCAGCAGTTTGAGACTAGCGGGCTACGAGCAGTACTTC. Encoded protein: CASSLRLAGYEQYF.

The chain couples TRBV5-6 to TRBJ2-7; weak D call: TRBD1 (6 bases). This CDR3 spans 16 amino acids. V was clipped by 2 bases and J by 5 bases, with 20 bases between them. Germline V gene data show CDR1 as SGHDT and CDR2 as YYEEEE. This CDR3 is CASSFRVGQTLDEQYF. The CDR3 nucleotides read TGTGCCAGCAGCTTCCGCGTCGGACAGACTCTCGACGAGCAGTACTTC.

The chain combines TRBV27 with TRBJ1-4, with a tentative D call TRBD1 (6 bases). Germline loops: CDR1 MNHEY, CDR2 SMNVEV (reference sequence). CDR3 length equals 16 residues. V lost 2 bases and J 7 bases, leaving 17 bases between the germline ends. The CDR3 spells CASSLRKQGSSEKLFF. The CDR3 DNA reads as TGTGCCAGCAGTTTACGGAAACAGGGAAGTAGTGAAAAACTGTTTTTT.

This rearrangement joins TRBV2 to TRBJ2-3, with TRBD2 as a possible D gene (5 bases). The V gene lost 4 bases and the J gene lost 0 bases, with 11 bases spanning the gap. The CDR3 length is 15 residues. The V gene's germline CDR1 is SNHLY and CDR2 FYNNEI. The CDR3 region has the DNA TGTGCCAGCAGTGCGTCCGGGGTTAGCACAGATACGCAGTATTTT. Translated: CASSASGVSTDTQYF.

The chain combines TRBV5-4 with TRBJ2-5, with 10 bases lining up with TRBD1. CDR1 is SGHNT, CDR2 YYREEE, per germline (reference sequence). V lost 0 bases to trimming and J lost 5 bases; unmatched junction nucleotides: 4. The CDR3 contains 15 residues. The CDR3 sequence: CASSLGTGGTETQYF. CDR3 bases: TGTGCCAGCAGCTTGGGGACAGGGGGTACGGAGACCCAGTACTTC.

The chain is built from TRBV30 and TRBJ1-3; tentative D call: TRBD1 (6 bases). Germline CDR1 is GTSNPN and CDR2 is SVGIG (reference sequence). Trimming cost V 4 bases and J 2 bases, with 9 bases left between them. The CDR3 is 13 residues long. Here the CDR3 DNA reads TGTGCCTGGAACAGGGTGGCTGGAAACACCATATATTTT. This encodes CAWNRVAGNTIYF.

The rearrangement links TRBV10-1 to TRBJ2-1; 9 nucleotides agree with TRBD2. The CDR3 length is 16 residues. CDR1 is WNHNN, CDR2 SYGVQD, per germline (reference sequence). With V trimmed by 0 bases and J by 2 bases, 2 bases remained unmatched. CDR3 in amino acids: CASSESAGGPYNEQFF. The CDR3 DNA sequence: TGCGCCAGCAGTGAGTCGGCGGGGGGGCCCTACAATGAGCAGTTCTTC.

The rearrangement uses TRBV12-3 or TRBV12-4 and TRBJ2-1; D is unclear. V was pared by 7 bases and J by 8 bases, with 9 bases between. This CDR3 is 11 amino acids long. CDR3 region: CASTYSHEQFF. The CDR3 DNA reads TGTGCCAGCACTTACAGCCATGAGCAGTTCTTC.

The chain carries TRBV29-1 and TRBJ2-1, with a weak D call TRBD2 (5 bases). In germline, CDR1 is SQVTM, CDR2 ANQGSEA. V lost 5 bases and J lost 4, with 18 bases in between. The CDR3 consists of 15 residues. CDR3 bases: TGCAGCGTTCGTCTGTCGAGGGTTTGGTACAATGAGCAGTTCTTC. It translates to CSVRLSRVWYNEQFF.

The rearrangement joins TRBV6-6 to TRBJ2-1; 10 nucleotides align to TRBD1. Germline assignment: CDR1 MNHNY and CDR2 SVGAGI (reference sequence). Losses at the gene ends were 2 bases for V and 4 bases for J; bases not matched to a gene: 5. The CDR3 extends over 16 amino acids. The DNA for the CDR3 is TGTGCCAGCAGTTACAGGGGACAGGGGATGTACAATGAGCAGTTCTTC. This gives the protein CASSYRGQGMYNEQFF.

This clone came up once. The chain combines TRBV30 with TRBJ2-7; 8 nucleotides match TRBD2. Germline values: CDR1 GTSNPN, CDR2 SVGIG (reference sequence). V trimming: 3 bases; J trimming: 3 bases; junction bases outside the gene matches: 13. The CDR3 extends over 16 amino acids. CDR3 coding DNA: TGTGCCTGGAGCCCACTCCTCGGGAGCGGGAGCTACGAGCAGTACTTC. Its translation is CAWSPLLGSGSYEQYF.

This sequence joins TRBV28 and TRBJ2-4; 8 nucleotides agree with TRBD1. V dropped 8 bases and J dropped 1; count of bases not matched to a gene: 1. The CDR3 has 13 residues. Germline CDR1 reads MDHEN; CDR2 reads SYDVKM. CDR3 DNA sequence: TGTGCCAGCCGACAGGGGGCCAAAAACATTCAGTACTTC. It codes for CASRQGAKNIQYF. The full variable domain, in which reference TRBV28 and TRBJ2-4 provide the parts outside the CDR3, is DVKVTQSSRYLVKRTGEKVFLECVQDMDHENMFWYRQDPGLGLRLIYFSYDVKMKEKGDIPEGYSVSREKKERFSLILESASTNQTSMYLCASRQGAKNIQYFGAGTRLSVL.

The DNA of the CDR3 is TGTGCCAGCAGCCCCGGTTGGGAGCCCGGGGTATACGAGCAGTACTTC. Its protein is CASSPGWEPGVYEQYF. J is TRBJ2-7 and V is TRBV5-4, with D perhaps TRBD2 (5 bases). The CDR3 is 16 amino acids. Per germline, CDR1 SGHNT and CDR2 YYREEE (reference sequence). V lost 4 bases to trimming and J lost 4 bases, with 21 bases between them. The entire variable domain, with the rest obtained from reference TRBV5-4 and TRBJ2-7, is as follows: ETGVTQSPTHLIKTRGQQVTLRCSSQSGHNTVSWYQQALGQGPQFIFQYYREEENGRGNFPPRFSGLQFPNYSSELNVNALELDDSALYLCASSPGWEPGVYEQYFGPGTRLTVT.

The J gene is TRBJ1-1, the V gene TRBV13; a weak D match, TRBD1 (6 bases). V was shortened by 4 bases and J by 5 bases, with 17 bases between the two germline ends. The CDR3 spans 15 residues. CDR1 PRHDT and CDR2 FYEKMQ come from the germline V gene (reference sequence). The CDR3 nucleotides are TGTGCCAGCAGCTCCTCAGGGGAAGTAAGAACTGAAGCTTTCTTT. The encoded protein is CASSSSGEVRTEAFF.

This CDR3 is CASSGPRVAGGPVTDTQYF. As DNA, the CDR3 is TGTGCCAGCAGCGGCCCCCGCGTAGCGGGAGGGCCCGTCACAGATACGCAGTATTTT. The chain employs TRBV9 and TRBJ2-3; TRBD2 aligns across 11 bases. V was pared by 3 bases and J by 2 bases, with 14 bases of the junction left unmatched. Per the germline V gene, CDR1 is SGDLS and CDR2 is YYNGEE. The CDR3 is 19 amino acids.

This clone was observed a single time. The V call is TRBV27, the J call TRBJ1-3; 10 bases line up with TRBD1. This CDR3 has 14 residues. Germline CDR1 reads MNHEY; CDR2 reads SMNVEV (reference sequence). V gave up 6 bases and J gave up 6 bases; unmatched junction bases: 5. The CDR3 sequence: CASRRDRGANTIYF. The CDR3, as DNA: TGTGCCAGCAGAAGGGACAGGGGAGCAAACACCATATATTTT.

Only one count was recorded for this clone. The CDR3 region is CASSPDQRASHEQYF. CDR3 nucleotide sequence: TGTGCCAGCTCACCGGACCAGCGGGCGTCCCACGAGCAGTACTTC. The V and J genes are TRBV18 and TRBJ2-7; a possible D gene is TRBD2 (6 bases). Per the germline V gene, CDR1 is KGHSH and CDR2 is LQKENI. The CDR3 totals 15 residues. Trimming stripped 3 bases from V and 5 bases from J, with 17 bases between.

The gene calls are TRBV29-1 and TRBJ1-2, with 12 positions matching TRBD1. The germline V gene encodes CDR1 SQVTM and CDR2 ANQGSEA. The length of the CDR3 is 13 residues. V was clipped by 6 bases and J by 4 bases; unmatched bases: 3. For the CDR3, the DNA is TGCAGCGTGGGACAGGGGGCTTCCTATGGCTACACCTTC. It specifies CSVGQGASYGYTF.

The CDR3 here is CASTLQGTGELFF. DNA of the CDR3: TGTGCCAGCACCCTACAGGGGACCGGGGAGCTGTTTTTT. The chain couples TRBV3-1 (or the pseudogene TRBV3-2) to TRBJ2-2, with 7 nucleotides matching TRBD1. The CDR3 consists of 13 residues. CDR1 and CDR2 from the germline V gene are LGHDT and YNNKEL (reference sequence). V gave up 7 bases and J gave up 5 bases; unmatched junction bases: 4.